Listed here are 11 T cell receptor beta chains from one sample, sequenced in a study of T cell responses to AZD1222 COVID-19 vaccine. The assay was immunoSEQ multiplex PCR, and TCRdb's table has in-frame clones only and misses some. The sample records approximately 100,000 clones, 85% to 90% being singletons. The sample consisted of peripheral blood, taken on day 0 of AZD1222 vaccination. The receptors shown here come from an adult in good health.

The chain links TRBV5-1 to TRBJ1-4; no definite D call. CDR1 is SGHRS and CDR2 is YFSETQ in the germline V gene. Trimming removed 4 bases from V and 5 bases from J, with 15 bases in between. The CDR3 runs 15 residues. Here the CDR3 reads CASSDRTARNEKLFF. The CDR3 DNA reads as TGCGCCAGCAGCGACCGGACGGCCCGGAATGAAAAACTGTTTTTT.

The rearrangement joins TRBV15 to TRBJ1-5, with 10 bases that match TRBD1. Germline CDR1 reads LNHNV; CDR2 reads YYDKDF (reference sequence). With V trimmed by 0 bases and J by 3 bases, 11 bases remained unmatched. The CDR3 loop spans 19 amino acids. The CDR3 sequence: CATSRDRGQGKSFNQPQHF. In DNA form, the CDR3 reads TGTGCCACCAGCAGAGATAGGGGACAGGGGAAATCCTTCAATCAGCCCCAGCATTTT.

This chain joins TRBV7-9 and TRBJ1-5, with D maybe TRBD1 (5 bases). V was trimmed by 3 bases and J by 7 bases, leaving 19 bases between them. CDR1 is SEHNR, CDR2 FQNEAQ, per germline (reference sequence). CDR3 length equals 16 residues. The CDR3 loop is CASSFTGTSKVQPQHF. CDR3 in DNA: TGTGCCAGCAGCTTTACCGGGACCTCGAAAGTGCAGCCCCAGCATTTT.

CDR3 region: CASSRSRQGVNYGYTF. The CDR3 DNA reads as TGTGCCAGCAGCCGTTCTCGACAGGGGGTGAACTATGGCTACACCTTC. The chain is built from TRBV3-1 (or the pseudogene TRBV3-2) and TRBJ1-2, with 9 bases aligning to TRBD1. Germline CDR1 is LGHDT and CDR2 is YNNKEL (reference sequence). CDR3 length: 16 residues. After removal of 4 bases from V and 2 bases from J, the junction contained 8 bases not matched to a gene.

In this sample, this clone turned up a few times. The rearrangement links TRBV20-1 to TRBJ2-1; D gene ambiguous. The V and J ends lost 6 bases and 12 bases respectively, with 15 bases between them. Germline CDR1 reads DFQATT; CDR2 reads SNEGSKA (reference sequence). The CDR3 is 11 amino acids. The CDR3 nucleotides are TGCAGTGCCCAAGAAACTCCTGGGCAGTTCTTC. It codes for CSAQETPGQFF.

Only one count was recorded for this clone. The chain couples TRBV30 to TRBJ1-2; TRBD1 matches at 7 bases. Germline CDR1 is GTSNPN and CDR2 is SVGIG (reference sequence). V lost 7 bases and J lost 2; bases outside the gene matches: 7. This CDR3 contains 13 residues. CDR3 coding DNA: TGTGCCTTTAAGGAGGACAGGAACTATGGCTACACCTTC. Amino acid sequence: CAFKEDRNYGYTF. Drawing the rest from reference TRBV30 and TRBJ1-2, the complete variable domain is SQTIHQWPATLVQPVGSPLSLECTVEGTSNPNLYWYRQAAGRGLQLLFYSVGIGQISSEVPQNLSASRPQDRQFILSSKKLLLSDSGFYLCAFKEDRNYGYTFGSGTRLTVV.

The chain uses TRBV5-1 and TRBJ1-2, with D maybe TRBD1 (5 bases). Germline V gene sequence: CDR1 SGHRS, CDR2 YFSETQ. The CDR3 is 15 amino acids. Trimming took off 3 bases at V and 9 bases at J, with 21 bases between the two ends. This chain's CDR3 is CASSSPVRGEFRYTF. CDR3 DNA sequence: TGCGCCAGCAGCTCCCCGGTACGAGGGGAATTTCGCTACACCTTC. Full variable domain (outside the CDR3, taken from reference TRBV5-1 and TRBJ1-2): KAGVTQTPRYLIKTRGQQVTLSCSPISGHRSVSWYQQTPGQGLQFLFEYFSETQRNKGNFPGRFSGRQFSNSRSEMNVSTLELGDSALYLCASSSPVRGEFRYTFGSGTRLTVV.

This clone was recorded only once. The chain joins TRBV14 to TRBJ2-2; TRBD1 might be the D (6 bases). The germline V and J ends were trimmed by 4 bases and 0 bases, with 9 bases remaining between them. Germline CDR1 is SGHDN and CDR2 is FVKESK. The CDR3 is 15 amino acids. The CDR3 nucleotides read TGTGCCAGCAGCCCACAGGGTGCGAACACCGGGGAGCTGTTTTTT. Translated, it gives CASSPQGANTGELFF.

The chain is built from TRBV2 and TRBJ2-7; 10 bases line up with TRBD1. This CDR3 region has 14 residues. With 5 bases clipped from V and 5 bases from J, the junction kept 6 bases outside the gene matches. Germline V gene sequence: CDR1 SNHLY, CDR2 FYNNEI. Written as DNA, the CDR3 is TGTGCCAGCAGTCCCGACAGGGGGCGCGACGAGCAGTACTTC. It is translated as CASSPDRGRDEQYF.

DNA for the CDR3: TGTGCCAGTAGTATTTACGGTGGGGATCAGCCCCAGCATTTT. Encoded protein: CASSIYGGDQPQHF. V and J are TRBV19 and TRBJ1-5; D gene uncertain. This CDR3 has 14 residues. Germline-derived CDR1 and CDR2 are LNHDA and SQIVND (reference sequence). The V end lost 3 bases, the J end lost 5 bases, and 11 bases lay between the germline ends.

The chain uses TRBV28 and TRBJ2-7, with 7 bases identical to TRBD2. This CDR3 is built from 20 residues. Germline V lookup: CDR1 MDHEN, CDR2 SYDVKM. V gave up 2 bases and J gave up 1 base; unmatched junction bases: 20. The CDR3 protein is CASSLILGGIHSGPSYEQYF. The CDR3 DNA reads as TGTGCCAGCAGTTTAATTCTGGGAGGGATTCACAGCGGGCCATCCTACGAGCAGTACTTC.